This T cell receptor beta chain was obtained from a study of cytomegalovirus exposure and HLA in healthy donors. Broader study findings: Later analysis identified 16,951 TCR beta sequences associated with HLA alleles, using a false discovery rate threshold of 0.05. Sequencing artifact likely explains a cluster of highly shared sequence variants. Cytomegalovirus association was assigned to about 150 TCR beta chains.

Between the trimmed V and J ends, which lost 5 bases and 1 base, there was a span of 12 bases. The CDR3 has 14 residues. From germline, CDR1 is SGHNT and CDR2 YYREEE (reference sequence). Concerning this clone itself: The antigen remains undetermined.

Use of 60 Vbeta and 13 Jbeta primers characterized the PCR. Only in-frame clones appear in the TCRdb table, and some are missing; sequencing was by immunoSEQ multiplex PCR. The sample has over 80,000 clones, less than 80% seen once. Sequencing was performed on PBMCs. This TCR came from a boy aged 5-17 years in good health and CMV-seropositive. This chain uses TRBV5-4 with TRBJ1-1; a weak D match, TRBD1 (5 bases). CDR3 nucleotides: TGTGCCAGCAGGGGAACGACAGAGAACACTGAAGCTTTCTTT. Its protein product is CASRGTTENTEAFF. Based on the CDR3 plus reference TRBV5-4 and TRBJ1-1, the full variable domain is ETGVTQSPTHLIKTRGQQVTLRCSSQSGHNTVSWYQQALGQGPQFIFQYYREEENGRGNFPPRFSGLQFPNYSSELNVNALELDDSALYLCASRGTTENTEAFFGQGTRLTVV.